This is a list of T cell receptor beta chains from one sample in a study of cytomegalovirus exposure and HLA in healthy donors. The protocol was immunoSEQ multiplex PCR, while the TCRdb copy is restricted to in-frame clones and leaves out a portion. This sample has roughly 150,000 clones, with around 80% found just once. Material: PBMCs. These receptors all come from a female donor in good health and CMV-seronegative. Each CDR3 is given without its conserved first and last residue.

cdr3_length,j_call,v_call,cdr3_aa
10,TRBJ1-4,TRBV28,ASSPQNEKLF
14,TRBJ2-5,TRBV10-1,ASSKALAGQEETQY
13,TRBJ2-7,TRBV5-1,ASSGPRGPTYEQY
13,TRBJ2-3,TRBV15,ATSRDGGKTDTQY
13,TRBJ2-1,TRBV5-1,ASSLDRGSYNEQF
12,TRBJ1-5,TRBV7-2,ASSLVDSNQPQH
17,TRBJ2-1,TRBV4-1,ASSQDGRQGAASHNEQF
11,TRBJ2-7,TRBV18,ASSADRGNEQY
12,TRBJ2-5,TRBV5-1,ASSLFLGQETQY
12,TRBJ2-7,TRBV6-5,ASSPRTSGYEQY
11,TRBJ1-2,TRBV5-1,ASSSGTDYGYT
11,TRBJ1-1,TRBV5-1,ASSSVPDTEAF
16,TRBJ2-7,TRBV10-3,AISETPAGGPSRYEQY
12,TRBJ2-1,TRBV5-4,ASSFTSANTEQF
15,TRBJ2-5,TRBV19,ASSMGLAGGPGETQY
13,TRBJ2-7,TRBV6-5,ASRSTGTGPYEQY
11,TRBJ2-2,TRBV6-1,ASSEAQGWELF
12,TRBJ2-3,TRBV6-5,ASSIARDTDTQY
12,TRBJ1-1,TRBV19,ASRGIGQGTEAF
12,TRBJ1-1,TRBV11-2,ASTLHYLSTEAF
11,TRBJ1-1,TRBV2,ASSVTVNTEAF
13,TRBJ2-1,TRBV30,AWSSDGSSYNEQF
13,TRBJ1-2,TRBV27,ASRSFDRFNYGYT
14,TRBJ2-5,TRBV28,ASKFLWRGTEETQY
12,TRBJ2-5,TRBV7-2,ASSLSGRAETQY
13,TRBJ2-1,TRBV6-4,ASSTGTRVADEQF
14,TRBJ2-2,TRBV12-1,ASSFEGQGGPGELF
12,TRBJ2-7,TRBV6-5,ASSRGSGAYEQY
12,TRBJ2-1,TRBV6-5,ASSFGGEGSEQF
15,TRBJ2-6,TRBV7-9,ASSLLQGLSGANVLT
15,TRBJ2-1,TRBV2,ASSEGLGAGGYNEQF
12,TRBJ1-4,TRBV5-6,ASSLWGWGEKLF